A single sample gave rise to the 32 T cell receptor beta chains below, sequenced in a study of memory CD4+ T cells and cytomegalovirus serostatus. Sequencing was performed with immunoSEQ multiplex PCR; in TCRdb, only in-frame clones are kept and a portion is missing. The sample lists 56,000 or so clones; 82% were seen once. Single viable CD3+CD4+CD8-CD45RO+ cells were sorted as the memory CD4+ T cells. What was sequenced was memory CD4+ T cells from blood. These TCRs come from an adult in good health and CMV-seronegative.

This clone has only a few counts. The CDR3 nucleotides read TGTGCCAGTACCCCACGGGGGGGAGAAAATGAAAAACTGTTTTTT. Encoded protein: CASTPRGGENEKLFF. V gene TRBV19 combines with J gene TRBJ1-4; tentative D call: TRBD1 (5 bases). This CDR3 is 15 amino acids long. Germline CDR1 and CDR2: LNHDA and SQIVND (reference sequence). Trimming removed 7 bases from V and 5 bases from J, with 17 bases in between.

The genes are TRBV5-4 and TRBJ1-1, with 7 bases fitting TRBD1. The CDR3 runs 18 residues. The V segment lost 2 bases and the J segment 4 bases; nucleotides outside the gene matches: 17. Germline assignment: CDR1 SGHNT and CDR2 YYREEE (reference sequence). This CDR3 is CASSLESSPGQRVTEAFF. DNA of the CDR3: TGTGCCAGCAGCTTAGAGTCCTCCCCGGGACAGAGGGTCACTGAAGCTTTCTTT. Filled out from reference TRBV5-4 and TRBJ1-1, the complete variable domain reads ETGVTQSPTHLIKTRGQQVTLRCSSQSGHNTVSWYQQALGQGPQFIFQYYREEENGRGNFPPRFSGLQFPNYSSELNVNALELDDSALYLCASSLESSPGQRVTEAFFGQGTRLTVV.

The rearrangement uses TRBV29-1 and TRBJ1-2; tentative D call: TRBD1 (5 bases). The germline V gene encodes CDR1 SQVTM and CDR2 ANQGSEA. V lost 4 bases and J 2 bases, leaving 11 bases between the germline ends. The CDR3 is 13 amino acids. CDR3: CSVGPSGNYGYTF. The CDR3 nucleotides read TGCAGCGTTGGGCCATCAGGGAACTATGGCTACACCTTC.

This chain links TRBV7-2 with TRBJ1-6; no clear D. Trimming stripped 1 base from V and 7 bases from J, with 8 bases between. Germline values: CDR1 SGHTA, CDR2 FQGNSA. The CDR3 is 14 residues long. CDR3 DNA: TGTGCCAGCAGCTTAGGCGACCTCAATTCACCCCTCCACTTT. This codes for CASSLGDLNSPLHF.

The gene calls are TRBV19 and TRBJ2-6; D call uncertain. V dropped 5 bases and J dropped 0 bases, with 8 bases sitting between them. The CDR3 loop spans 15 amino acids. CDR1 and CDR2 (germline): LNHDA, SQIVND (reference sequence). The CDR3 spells CASSLHSSGANVLTF. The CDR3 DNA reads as TGTGCCAGTAGTCTACACAGCTCTGGGGCCAACGTCCTGACTTTC. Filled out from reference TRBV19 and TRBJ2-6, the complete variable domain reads DGGITQSPKYLFRKEGQNVTLSCEQNLNHDAMYWYRQDPGQGLRLIYYSQIVNDFQKGDIAEGYSVSREKKESFPLTVTSAQKNPTAFYLCASSLHSSGANVLTFGAGSRLTVL.

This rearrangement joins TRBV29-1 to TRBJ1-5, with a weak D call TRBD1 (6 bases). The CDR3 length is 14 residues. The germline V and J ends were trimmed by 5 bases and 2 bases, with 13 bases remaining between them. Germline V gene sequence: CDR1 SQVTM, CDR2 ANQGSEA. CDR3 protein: CSVSAGGGNQPQHF. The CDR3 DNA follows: TGCAGCGTTAGCGCCGGGGGCGGCAATCAGCCCCAGCATTTT.

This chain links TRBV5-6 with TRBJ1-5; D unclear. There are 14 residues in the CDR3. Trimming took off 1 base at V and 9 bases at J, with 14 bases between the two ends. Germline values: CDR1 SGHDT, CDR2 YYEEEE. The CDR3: CASSLWVGKGPQHF. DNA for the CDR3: TGTGCCAGCAGCTTGTGGGTGGGGAAAGGGCCCCAGCATTTT.

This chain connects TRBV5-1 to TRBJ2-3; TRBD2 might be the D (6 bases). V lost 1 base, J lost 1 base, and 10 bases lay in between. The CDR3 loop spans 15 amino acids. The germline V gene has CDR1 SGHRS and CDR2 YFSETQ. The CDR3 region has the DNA TGCGCCAGCAGCTTGAATACGGGGGGCACAGATACGCAGTATTTT. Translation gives CASSLNTGGTDTQYF.

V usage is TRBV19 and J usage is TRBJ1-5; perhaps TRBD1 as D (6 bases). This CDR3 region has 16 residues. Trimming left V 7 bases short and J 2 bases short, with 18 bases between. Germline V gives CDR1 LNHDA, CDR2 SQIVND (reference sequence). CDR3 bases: TGTGCCAGTACCGATACGACAGGAATGGGCAATCAGCCCCAGCATTTT. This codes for CASTDTTGMGNQPQHF.

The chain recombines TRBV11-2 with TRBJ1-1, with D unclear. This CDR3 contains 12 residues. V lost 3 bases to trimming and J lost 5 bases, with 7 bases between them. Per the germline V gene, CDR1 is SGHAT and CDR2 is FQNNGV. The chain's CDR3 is CASSFIGTEAFF. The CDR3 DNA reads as TGTGCCAGCAGCTTTATCGGGACTGAAGCTTTCTTT. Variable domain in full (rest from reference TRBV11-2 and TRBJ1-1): EAGVAQSPRYKIIEKRQSVAFWCNPISGHATLYWYQQILGQGPKLLIQFQNNGVVDDSQLPKDRFSAERLKGVDSTLKIQPAKLEDSAVYLCASSFIGTEAFFGQGTRLTVV.

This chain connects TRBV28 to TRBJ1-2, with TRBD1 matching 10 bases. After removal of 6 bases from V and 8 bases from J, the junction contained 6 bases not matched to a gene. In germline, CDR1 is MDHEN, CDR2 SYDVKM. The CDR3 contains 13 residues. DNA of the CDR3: TGTGCCAGCAGGGTGACAGGGGGCGCGGGCTACACCTTC. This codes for CASRVTGGAGYTF.

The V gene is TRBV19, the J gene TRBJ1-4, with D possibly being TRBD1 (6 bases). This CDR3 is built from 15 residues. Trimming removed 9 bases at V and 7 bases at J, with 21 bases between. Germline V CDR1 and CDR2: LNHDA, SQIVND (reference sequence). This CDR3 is CASRKQGQTGEKLFF. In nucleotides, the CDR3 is TGTGCCAGCCGTAAGCAGGGACAAACGGGTGAAAAACTGTTTTTT.

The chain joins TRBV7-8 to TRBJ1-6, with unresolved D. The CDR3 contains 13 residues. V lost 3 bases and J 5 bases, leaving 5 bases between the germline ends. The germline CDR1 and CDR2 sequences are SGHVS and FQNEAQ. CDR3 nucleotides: TGTGCCAGCAGCTTCTGGGATAATTCACCCCTCCACTTT. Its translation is CASSFWDNSPLHF. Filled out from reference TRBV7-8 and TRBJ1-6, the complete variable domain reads GAGVSQSPRYKVAKRGQDVALRCDPISGHVSLFWYQQALGQGPEFLTYFQNEAQLDKSGLPSDRFFAERPEGSVSTLKIQRTQQEDSAVYLCASSFWDNSPLHFGNGTRLTVT.

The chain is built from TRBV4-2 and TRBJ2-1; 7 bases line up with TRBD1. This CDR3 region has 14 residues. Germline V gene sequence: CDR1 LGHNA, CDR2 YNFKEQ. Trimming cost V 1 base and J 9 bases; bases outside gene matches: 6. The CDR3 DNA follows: TGTGCCAGCAGCCAAGGACAGGGTATTACTGAGCAGTTCTTC. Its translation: CASSQGQGITEQFF.

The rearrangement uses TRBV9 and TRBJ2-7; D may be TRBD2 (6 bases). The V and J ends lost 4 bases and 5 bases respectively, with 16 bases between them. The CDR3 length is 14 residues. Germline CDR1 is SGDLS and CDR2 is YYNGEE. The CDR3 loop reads CASSLAALGNEQYF. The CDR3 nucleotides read TGTGCCAGCAGCTTAGCGGCCTTAGGAAACGAGCAGTACTTC.

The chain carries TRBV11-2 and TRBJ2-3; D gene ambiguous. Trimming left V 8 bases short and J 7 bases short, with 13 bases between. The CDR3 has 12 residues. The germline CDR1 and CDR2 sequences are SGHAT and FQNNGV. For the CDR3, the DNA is TGTGCCAGCGGAACGGGCGAGTATACGCAGTATTTT. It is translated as CASGTGEYTQYF.

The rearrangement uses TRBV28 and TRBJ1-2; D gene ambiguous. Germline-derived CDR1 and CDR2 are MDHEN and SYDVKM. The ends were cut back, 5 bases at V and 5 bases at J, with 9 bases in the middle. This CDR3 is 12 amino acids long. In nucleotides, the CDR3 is TGTGCCAGCAGTCTACCCTTATATGGCTACACCTTC. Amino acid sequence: CASSLPLYGYTF.

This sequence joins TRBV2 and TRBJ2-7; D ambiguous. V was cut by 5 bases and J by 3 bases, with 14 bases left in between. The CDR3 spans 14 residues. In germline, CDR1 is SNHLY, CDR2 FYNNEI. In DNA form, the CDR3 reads TGTGCCAGCAGTCGGACCCCCGACGGCTACGAGCAGTACTTC. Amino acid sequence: CASSRTPDGYEQYF.

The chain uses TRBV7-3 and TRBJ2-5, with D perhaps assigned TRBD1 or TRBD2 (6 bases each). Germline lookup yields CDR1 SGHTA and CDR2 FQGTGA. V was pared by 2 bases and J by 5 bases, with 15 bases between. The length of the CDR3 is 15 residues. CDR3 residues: CASSLESGAGETQYF. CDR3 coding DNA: TGTGCCAGCAGCTTAGAGTCGGGGGCCGGGGAGACCCAGTACTTC.

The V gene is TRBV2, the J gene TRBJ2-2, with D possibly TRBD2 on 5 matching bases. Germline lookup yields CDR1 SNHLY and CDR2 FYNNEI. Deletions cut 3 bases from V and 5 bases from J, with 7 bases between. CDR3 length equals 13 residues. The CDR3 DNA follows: TGTGCCAGCAGTGAGCGCGGGACCGGGGAGCTGTTTTTT. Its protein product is CASSERGTGELFF.

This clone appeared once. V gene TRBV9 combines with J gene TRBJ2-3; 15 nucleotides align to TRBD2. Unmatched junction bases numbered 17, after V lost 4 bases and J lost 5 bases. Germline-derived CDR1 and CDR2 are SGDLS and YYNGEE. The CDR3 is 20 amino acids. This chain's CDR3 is CASSFKDGLAGGPRRDTQYF. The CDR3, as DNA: TGTGCCAGCAGCTTCAAAGACGGACTAGCGGGGGGGCCTAGGAGAGATACGCAGTATTTT.

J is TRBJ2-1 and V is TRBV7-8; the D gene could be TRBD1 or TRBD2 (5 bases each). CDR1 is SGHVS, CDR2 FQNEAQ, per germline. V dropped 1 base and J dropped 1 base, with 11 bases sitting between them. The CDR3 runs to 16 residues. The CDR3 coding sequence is TGTGCCAGCAGCTTAGTTCGGGGCAGATCCTACAATGAGCAGTTCTTC. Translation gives CASSLVRGRSYNEQFF.

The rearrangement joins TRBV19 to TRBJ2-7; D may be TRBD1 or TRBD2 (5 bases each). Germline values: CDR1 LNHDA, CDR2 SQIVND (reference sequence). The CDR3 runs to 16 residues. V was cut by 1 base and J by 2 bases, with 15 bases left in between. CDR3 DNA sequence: TGTGCCAGTAGTATAGGGGCCGGGACGGTTCCCTACGAGCAGTACTTC. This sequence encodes CASSIGAGTVPYEQYF.

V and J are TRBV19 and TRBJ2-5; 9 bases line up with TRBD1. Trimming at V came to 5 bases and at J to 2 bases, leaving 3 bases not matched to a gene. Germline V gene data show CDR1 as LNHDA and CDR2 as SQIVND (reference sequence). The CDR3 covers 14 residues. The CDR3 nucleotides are TGTGCCAGTAGTCGGGACAGGGCTCAAGAGACCCAGTACTTC. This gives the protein CASSRDRAQETQYF.

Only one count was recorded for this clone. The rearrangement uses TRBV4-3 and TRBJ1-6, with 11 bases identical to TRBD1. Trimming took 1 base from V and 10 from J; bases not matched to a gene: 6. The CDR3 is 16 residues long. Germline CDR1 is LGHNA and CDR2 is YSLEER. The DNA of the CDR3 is TGCGCCAGCAGCCAAGGTTGGACAGGGGGCGGATCACCCCTCCACTTT. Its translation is CASSQGWTGGGSPLHF.

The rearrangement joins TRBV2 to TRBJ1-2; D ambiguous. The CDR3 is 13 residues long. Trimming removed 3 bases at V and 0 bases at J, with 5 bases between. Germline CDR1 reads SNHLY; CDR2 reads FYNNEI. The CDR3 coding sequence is TGTGCCAGCAGTGAGTGGACTAACTATGGCTACACCTTC. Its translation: CASSEWTNYGYTF.

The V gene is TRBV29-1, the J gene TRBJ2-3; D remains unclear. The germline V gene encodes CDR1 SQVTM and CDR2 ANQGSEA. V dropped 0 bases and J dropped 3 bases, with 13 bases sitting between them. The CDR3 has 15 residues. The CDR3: CSVEDLRPRTDTQYF. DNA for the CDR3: TGCAGCGTTGAAGACCTCCGGCCGAGGACAGATACGCAGTATTTT.

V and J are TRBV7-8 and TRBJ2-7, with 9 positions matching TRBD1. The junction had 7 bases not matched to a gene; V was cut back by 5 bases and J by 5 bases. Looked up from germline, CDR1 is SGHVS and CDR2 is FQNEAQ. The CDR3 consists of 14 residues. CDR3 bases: TGTGCCAGCAGCCGAGGGACAGGGTTAAACGAGCAGTACTTC. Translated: CASSRGTGLNEQYF. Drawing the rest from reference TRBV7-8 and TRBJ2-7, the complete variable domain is GAGVSQSPRYKVAKRGQDVALRCDPISGHVSLFWYQQALGQGPEFLTYFQNEAQLDKSGLPSDRFFAERPEGSVSTLKIQRTQQEDSAVYLCASSRGTGLNEQYFGPGTRLTVT.

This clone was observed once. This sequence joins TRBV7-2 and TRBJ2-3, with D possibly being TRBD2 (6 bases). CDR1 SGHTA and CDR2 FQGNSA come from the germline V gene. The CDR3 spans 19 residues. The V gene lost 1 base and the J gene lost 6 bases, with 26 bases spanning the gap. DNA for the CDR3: TGTGCCAGCAGCTTAGGACCCCCAGGCTCGCGGGGCCGGATGGATACGCAGTATTTT. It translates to CASSLGPPGSRGRMDTQYF.

The CDR3 DNA is TGTGCCAGCAGCTTAGTTTTGGGGGTACAAGAGACCCAGTACTTC. It encodes CASSLVLGVQETQYF. This chain links TRBV11-2 with TRBJ2-5; D assignment may be TRBD1 or TRBD2 (5 bases each). The CDR3 runs to 15 residues. The germline CDR1 and CDR2 sequences are SGHAT and FQNNGV. Between the trimmed V and J ends, which lost 1 base and 2 bases, there was a span of 11 bases.

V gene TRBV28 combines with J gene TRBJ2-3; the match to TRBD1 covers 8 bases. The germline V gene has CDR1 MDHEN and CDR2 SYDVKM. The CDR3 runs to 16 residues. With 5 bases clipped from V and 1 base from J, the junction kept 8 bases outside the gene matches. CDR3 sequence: CASSAWTGRGTDTQYF. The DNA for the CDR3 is TGTGCCAGCAGTGCCTGGACAGGGCGGGGCACAGATACGCAGTATTTT.

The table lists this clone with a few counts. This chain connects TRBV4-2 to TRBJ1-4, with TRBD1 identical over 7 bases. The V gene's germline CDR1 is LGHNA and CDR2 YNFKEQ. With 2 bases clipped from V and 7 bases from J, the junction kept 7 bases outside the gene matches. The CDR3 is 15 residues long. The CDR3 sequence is CASSQLDRYLEKLFF. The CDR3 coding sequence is TGTGCCAGCAGCCAACTGGACAGGTACCTTGAAAAACTGTTTTTT.